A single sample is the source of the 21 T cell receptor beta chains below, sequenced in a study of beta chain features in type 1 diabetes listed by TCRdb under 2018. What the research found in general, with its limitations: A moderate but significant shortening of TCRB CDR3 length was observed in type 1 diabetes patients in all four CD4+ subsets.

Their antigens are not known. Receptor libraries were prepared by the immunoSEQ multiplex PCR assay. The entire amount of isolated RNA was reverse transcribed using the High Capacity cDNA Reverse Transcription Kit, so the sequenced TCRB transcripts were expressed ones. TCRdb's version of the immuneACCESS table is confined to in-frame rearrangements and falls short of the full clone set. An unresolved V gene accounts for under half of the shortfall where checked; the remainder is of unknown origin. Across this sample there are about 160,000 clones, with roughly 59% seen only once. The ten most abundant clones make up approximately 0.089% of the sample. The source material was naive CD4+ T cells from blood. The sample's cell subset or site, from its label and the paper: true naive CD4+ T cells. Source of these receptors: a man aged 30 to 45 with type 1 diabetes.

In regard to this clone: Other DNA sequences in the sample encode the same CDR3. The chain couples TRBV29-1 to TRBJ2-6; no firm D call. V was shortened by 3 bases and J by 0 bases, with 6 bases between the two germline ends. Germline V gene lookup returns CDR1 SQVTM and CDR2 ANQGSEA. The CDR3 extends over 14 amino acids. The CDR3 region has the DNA TGCAGCGTTGATCCGGGCTCTGGGGCCAACGTCCTGACTTTC. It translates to CSVDPGSGANVLTF.

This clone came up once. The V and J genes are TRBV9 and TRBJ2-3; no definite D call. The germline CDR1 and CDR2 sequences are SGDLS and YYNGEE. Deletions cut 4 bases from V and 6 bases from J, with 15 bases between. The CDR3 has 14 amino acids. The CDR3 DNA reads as TGTGCCAGCAGCACCCAGTGGGCGGACGATACGCAGTATTTT. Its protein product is CASSTQWADDTQYF.

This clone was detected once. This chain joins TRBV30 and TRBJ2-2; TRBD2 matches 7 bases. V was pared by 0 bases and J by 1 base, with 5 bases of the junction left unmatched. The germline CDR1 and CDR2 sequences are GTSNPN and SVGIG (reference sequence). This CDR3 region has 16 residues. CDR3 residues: CAWSVPSGVNTGELFF. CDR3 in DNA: TGTGCCTGGAGTGTACCGAGCGGGGTGAACACCGGGGAGCTGTTTTTT.

This CDR3 reads CASSEVTGAKNIQYF. CDR3 nucleotides: TGTGCCAGCAGTGAAGTGACAGGGGCCAAAAACATTCAGTACTTC. The chain employs TRBV6-1 and TRBJ2-4; 7 nucleotides match TRBD1. The V gene end was trimmed by 1 base and the J gene end by 1 base; junction bases not matched to a gene: 1. CDR1 and CDR2 from the germline V gene are MNHNS and SASEGT. The CDR3 totals 15 residues.

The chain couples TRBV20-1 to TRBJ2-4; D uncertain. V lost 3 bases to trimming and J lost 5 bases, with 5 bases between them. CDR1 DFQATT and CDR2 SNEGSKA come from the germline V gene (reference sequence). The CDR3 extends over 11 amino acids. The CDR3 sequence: CSASVENIQYF. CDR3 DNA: TGCAGTGCTAGTGTGGAAAACATTCAGTACTTC.

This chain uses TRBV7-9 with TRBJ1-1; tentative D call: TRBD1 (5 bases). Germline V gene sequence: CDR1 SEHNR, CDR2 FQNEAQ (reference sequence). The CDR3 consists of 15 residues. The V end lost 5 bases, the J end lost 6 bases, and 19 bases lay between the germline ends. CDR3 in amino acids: CASSLHVVRGAEAFF. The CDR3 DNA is TGTGCCAGCAGCCTCCACGTAGTCCGGGGGGCTGAAGCTTTCTTT.

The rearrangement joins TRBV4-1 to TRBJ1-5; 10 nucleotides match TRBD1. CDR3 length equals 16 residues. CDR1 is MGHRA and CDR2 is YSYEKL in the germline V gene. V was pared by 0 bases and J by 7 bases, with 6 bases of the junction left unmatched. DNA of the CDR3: TGCGCCAGCAGCCAAGAGGCGACAGGGGGCCTGCAGCCCCAGCATTTT. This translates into CASSQEATGGLQPQHF.

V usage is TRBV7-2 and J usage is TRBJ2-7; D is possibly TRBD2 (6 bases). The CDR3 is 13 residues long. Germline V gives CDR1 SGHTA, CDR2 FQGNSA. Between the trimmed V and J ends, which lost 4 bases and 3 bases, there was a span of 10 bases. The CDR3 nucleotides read TGTGCCAGCAGCTCCGGGACTGTCTACGAGCAGTACTTC. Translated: CASSSGTVYEQYF.

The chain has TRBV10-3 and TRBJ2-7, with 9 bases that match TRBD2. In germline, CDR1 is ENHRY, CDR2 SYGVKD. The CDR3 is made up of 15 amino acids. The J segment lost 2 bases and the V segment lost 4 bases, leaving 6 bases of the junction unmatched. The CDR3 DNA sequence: TGTGCCATCAGTGGCACTAGCGGGCTAGCCTACGAGCAGTACTTC. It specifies CAISGTSGLAYEQYF.

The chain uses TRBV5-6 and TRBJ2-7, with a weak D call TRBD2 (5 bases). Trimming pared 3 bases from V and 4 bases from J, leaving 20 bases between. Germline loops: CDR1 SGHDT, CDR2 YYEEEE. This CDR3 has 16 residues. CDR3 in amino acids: CASSSTTAVGMYEQYF. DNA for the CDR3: TGTGCCAGCAGCTCGACCACAGCGGTTGGGATGTACGAGCAGTACTTC.

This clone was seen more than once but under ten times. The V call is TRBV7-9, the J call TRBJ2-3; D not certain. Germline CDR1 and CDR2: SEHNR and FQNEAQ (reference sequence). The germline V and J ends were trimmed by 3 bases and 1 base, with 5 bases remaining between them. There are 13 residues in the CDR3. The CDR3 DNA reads TGTGCCAGCAGCTTTCAGGGCACAGATACGCAGTATTTT. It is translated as CASSFQGTDTQYF.

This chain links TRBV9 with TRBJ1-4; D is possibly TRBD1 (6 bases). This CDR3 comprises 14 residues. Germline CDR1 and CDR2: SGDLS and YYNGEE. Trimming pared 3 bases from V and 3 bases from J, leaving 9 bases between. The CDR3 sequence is CASSGTASNEKLFF. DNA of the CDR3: TGTGCCAGCAGCGGGACAGCGTCTAATGAAAAACTGTTTTTT.

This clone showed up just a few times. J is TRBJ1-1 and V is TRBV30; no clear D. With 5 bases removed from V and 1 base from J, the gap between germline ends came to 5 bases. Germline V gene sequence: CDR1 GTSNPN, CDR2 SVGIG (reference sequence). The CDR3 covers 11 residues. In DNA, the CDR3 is TGTGCCTGGGAAAAGAACACTGAAGCTTTCTTT. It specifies CAWEKNTEAFF. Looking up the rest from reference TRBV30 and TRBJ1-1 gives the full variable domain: SQTIHQWPATLVQPVGSPLSLECTVEGTSNPNLYWYRQAAGRGLQLLFYSVGIGQISSEVPQNLSASRPQDRQFILSSKKLLLSDSGFYLCAWEKNTEAFFGQGTRLTVV.

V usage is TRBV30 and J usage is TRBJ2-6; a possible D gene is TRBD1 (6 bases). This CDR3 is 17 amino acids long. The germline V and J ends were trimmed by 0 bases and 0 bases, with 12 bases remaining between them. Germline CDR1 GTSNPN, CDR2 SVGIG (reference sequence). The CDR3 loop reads CAWSVQDSLSGANVLTF. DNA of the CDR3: TGTGCCTGGAGTGTCCAGGACAGTCTCTCTGGGGCCAACGTCCTGACTTTC.

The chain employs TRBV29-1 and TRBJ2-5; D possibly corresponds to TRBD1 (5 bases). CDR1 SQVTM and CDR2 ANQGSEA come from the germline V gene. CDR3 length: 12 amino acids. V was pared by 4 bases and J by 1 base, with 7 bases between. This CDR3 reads CSVAGIQETQYF. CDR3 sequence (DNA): TGCAGCGTTGCAGGGATCCAAGAGACCCAGTACTTC.

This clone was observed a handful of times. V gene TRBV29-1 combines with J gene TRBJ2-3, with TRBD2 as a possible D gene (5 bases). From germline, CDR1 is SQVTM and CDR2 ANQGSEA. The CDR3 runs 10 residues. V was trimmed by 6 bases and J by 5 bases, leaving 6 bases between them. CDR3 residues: CSVAGDTQYF. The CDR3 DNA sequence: TGCAGCGTCGCGGGAGATACGCAGTATTTT.

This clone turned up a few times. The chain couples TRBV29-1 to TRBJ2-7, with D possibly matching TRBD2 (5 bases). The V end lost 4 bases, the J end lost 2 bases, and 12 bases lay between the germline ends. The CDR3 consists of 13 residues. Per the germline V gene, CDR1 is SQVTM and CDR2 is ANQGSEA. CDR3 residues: CSVALGEAYEQYF. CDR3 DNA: TGCAGCGTTGCGTTGGGAGAAGCCTACGAGCAGTACTTC.

The CDR3 DNA sequence: TGTGCCAGCGGCAAGGCTCAGGGAAATGAAAAACTGTTTTTT. Translation: CASGKAQGNEKLFF. The chain is built from TRBV7-2 and TRBJ1-4, with a weak D call TRBD1 (5 bases). Trimming shortened V by 8 bases and J by 5 bases, and 15 bases separated the two germline ends. Per the germline V gene, CDR1 is SGHTA and CDR2 is FQGNSA. The CDR3 has 14 amino acids.

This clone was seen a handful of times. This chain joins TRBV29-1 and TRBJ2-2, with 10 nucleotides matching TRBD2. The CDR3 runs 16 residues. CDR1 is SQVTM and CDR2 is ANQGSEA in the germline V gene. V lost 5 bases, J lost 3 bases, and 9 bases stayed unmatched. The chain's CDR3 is CSVRIRLAGDTGELFF. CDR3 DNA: TGCAGCGTTCGGATTCGGCTAGCGGGGGACACCGGGGAGCTGTTTTTT.

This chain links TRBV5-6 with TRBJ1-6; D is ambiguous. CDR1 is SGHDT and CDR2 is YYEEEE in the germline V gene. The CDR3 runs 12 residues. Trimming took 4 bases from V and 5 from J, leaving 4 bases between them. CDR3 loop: CASSRDNSPLHF. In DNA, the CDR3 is TGTGCCAGCAGCCGGGATAATTCACCCCTCCACTTT.

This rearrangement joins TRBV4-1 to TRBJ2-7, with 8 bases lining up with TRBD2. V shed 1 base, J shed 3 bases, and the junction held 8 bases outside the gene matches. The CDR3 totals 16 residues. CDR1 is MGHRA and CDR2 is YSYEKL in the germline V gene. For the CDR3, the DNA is TGCGCCAGCAGCCAAGGGGACGGGGGGGCAGGCTACGAGCAGTACTTC. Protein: CASSQGDGGAGYEQYF.